The 29 T cell receptor beta chains presented below share a single source sample, sequenced in a study of T-cell reconstitution after alpha-beta-depleted transplantation in children. Unique molecular identifiers were incorporated into the prepared TCRbeta library. TCRdb itself ran the PCR reads through MiXCR, one entry per CDR3 protein. The data hold roughly 190,000 distinct CDR3 sequences, with 13% to 15% observed a single time. Material: PBMCs from the stem cell graft donor, obtained from the stem cell graft. These receptors were taken from a human donor who donated a stem cell graft to a child with acute lymphoblastic leukemia.

The rearrangement links TRBV21-1 to TRBJ1-2; no DNA check was done on the table's D call, TRBD1. TRBV21-1 represents a pseudogene. The CDR3 totals 13 residues. The DNA of the CDR3 is TGTGCCAGCCGACAGGGGGACAACTATGGCTACACCTTC. It encodes CASRQGDNYGYTF.

This clonotype was seen repeatedly, ten times or more. The V gene is TRBV5-1, the J gene TRBJ2-3; possible D gene TRBD2, 5 bases. The germline V and J ends were trimmed by 5 bases and 0 bases, with 10 bases remaining between them. The germline V gene has CDR1 SGHRS and CDR2 YFSETQ. The CDR3 extends over 14 amino acids. The CDR3 nucleotides read TGCGCCAGCAGACTCAGGACTAGCACAGATACGCAGTATTTT. This gives the protein CASRLRTSTDTQYF.

This clonotype was seen only a few times. The rearrangement links TRBV7-9 to TRBJ2-1; TRBD2 is a possible D gene (6 bases). The CDR3 totals 14 residues. Between the trimmed V and J ends, which lost 2 bases and 4 bases, there was a span of 9 bases. Looked up from germline, CDR1 is SEHNR and CDR2 is FQNEAQ (reference sequence). CDR3 DNA: TGTGCCAGCAGCTTACCAGCGGGTTACAATGAGCAGTTCTTC. Protein product: CASSLPAGYNEQFF. Full variable domain (missing parts from reference TRBV7-9 and TRBJ2-1): DTGVSQNPRHKITKRGQNVTFRCDPISEHNRLYWYRQTLGQGPEFLTYFQNEAQLEKSRLLSDRFSAERPKGSFSTLEIQRTEQGDSAMYLCASSLPAGYNEQFFGPGTRLTVL.

This clonotype has at least ten counts. The chain links TRBV18 to TRBJ2-1, with D unclear. CDR1 and CDR2 (germline): KGHSH, LQKENI. With 3 bases removed from V and 7 bases from J, the gap between germline ends came to 7 bases. The CDR3 has 12 residues. For the CDR3, the DNA is TGTGCCAGCTCACCGCAGACTAATGAGCAGTTCTTC. Residues: CASSPQTNEQFF.

This clonotype was seen many times. The V call is TRBV28, the J call TRBJ2-7; possible D gene TRBD2, 6 bases. V was clipped by 1 base and J by 1 base, with 17 bases between them. The CDR3 is made up of 17 amino acids. Germline values: CDR1 MDHEN, CDR2 SYDVKM. The CDR3 protein is CASSLLNAGPQSYEQYF. CDR3 bases: TGTGCCAGCAGTTTATTGAATGCGGGACCCCAGTCCTACGAGCAGTACTTC.

This clonotype was seen repeatedly, ten times or more. The rearrangement links TRBV5-1 to TRBJ2-3, with D possibly TRBD2 on 6 matching bases. The CDR3 spans 14 residues. Germline CDR1 reads SGHRS; CDR2 reads YFSETQ. V was cut by 0 bases and J by 4 bases, with 9 bases left in between. CDR3 nucleotides: TGCGCCAGCAGCTTGGATACGGGAGCAGATACGCAGTATTTT. Its translation: CASSLDTGADTQYF.

This clonotype was seen many times. CDR3 amino acids: CASAEGLAGAGDTDTQYF. The CDR3 coding sequence is TGTGCCAGCGCTGAGGGACTAGCGGGAGCCGGGGACACAGATACGCAGTATTTT. This sequence joins TRBV5-6 and TRBJ2-3; 14 nucleotides agree with TRBD2. J gave up 2 bases and V 7 bases, and 12 bases lay outside the gene matches. Germline V CDR1 and CDR2: SGHDT, YYEEEE. This CDR3 is 18 amino acids long.

Ten or more counts support this clonotype. V is TRBV7-2 and J is TRBJ1-4; D is unresolved. The CDR3 totals 13 residues. CDR1 SGHTA and CDR2 FQGNSA come from the germline V gene. Trimming took 5 bases from V and 8 from J, leaving 12 bases between them. CDR3 in amino acids: CASSPSNSEKLFF. CDR3 DNA sequence: TGTGCCAGCAGCCCCTCGAACTCGGAAAAACTGTTTTTT.

This clonotype was picked up a small number of times. The rearrangement uses TRBV24-1 and TRBJ2-1; 8 positions agree with TRBD1. The CDR3 length is 18 residues. Germline CDR1 and CDR2: KGHDR and SFDVKD. V shed 7 bases, J shed 5 bases, and the junction held 18 bases outside the gene matches. The CDR3 DNA sequence: TGTGCCACCAGCAGGGGGAACGGACAGGGTGGGATCAACAATGAGCAGTTCTTC. Translating gives CATSRGNGQGGINNEQFF.

At least ten counts were recorded for this clonotype. The J gene is TRBJ2-7, the V gene TRBV5-1; D gene unclear. The germline V gene has CDR1 SGHRS and CDR2 YFSETQ. This CDR3 has 14 amino acids. The V gene lost 0 bases and the J gene lost 2 bases, with 9 bases spanning the gap. This chain's CDR3 is CASSLASPTYEQYF. As DNA, the CDR3 is TGCGCCAGCAGCTTGGCTAGTCCCACCTACGAGCAGTACTTC.

This clonotype showed up many times. This rearrangement joins TRBV6-5 to TRBJ1-1, with D tentatively TRBD1 (5 bases). The CDR3 runs 16 residues. Germline V gene sequence: CDR1 MNHEY, CDR2 SVGAGI. The germline V and J ends were trimmed by 2 bases and 5 bases, with 18 bases remaining between them. The CDR3 sequence: CASSYGHSRWGTEAFF. CDR3 nucleotide sequence: TGTGCCAGCAGTTACGGGCATTCCCGATGGGGGACTGAAGCTTTCTTT.

This clonotype was found many times. The chain combines TRBV20-1 with TRBJ2-1, with TRBD1 identical over 9 bases. V lost 6 bases to trimming and J lost 8 bases; unmatched junction nucleotides: 8. The V gene's germline CDR1 is DFQATT and CDR2 SNEGSKA (reference sequence). The CDR3 has 13 residues. This CDR3 reads CSAPGQGSHEQFF. CDR3 sequence (DNA): TGCAGTGCCCCGGGACAGGGATCCCATGAGCAGTTCTTC.

This clonotype was counted only a few times. The chain employs TRBV30 and TRBJ1-5; D ambiguous. The CDR3 contains 13 residues. Trimming removed 4 bases at V and 4 bases at J, with 11 bases between. The germline gives CDR1 GTSNPN, CDR2 SVGIG (reference sequence). This chain's CDR3 is CAWTNGRNQPQHF. For the CDR3, the DNA is TGTGCCTGGACGAATGGTAGAAATCAGCCCCAGCATTTT.

The chain is built from TRBV4-2 and TRBJ1-1; 7 bases line up with TRBD1. This CDR3 contains 14 residues. Germline trimming cut 1 base from V and 7 bases from J; bases unmatched to any gene: 6. Per germline, CDR1 LGHNA and CDR2 YNFKEQ. CDR3 region: CASSQGQGSREAFF. The CDR3, as DNA: TGTGCCAGCAGCCAAGGACAGGGTTCCCGTGAAGCTTTCTTT.

In this sample, this clonotype turned up many times. This chain uses TRBV12-3 or TRBV12-4 with TRBJ1-2; possibly TRBD1 for D (6 bases). There are 13 residues in the CDR3. V lost 5 bases and J 5 bases, leaving 12 bases between the germline ends. CDR3 in amino acids: CASSGTNDYGYTF. The DNA of the CDR3 is TGTGCCAGCAGTGGGACAAACGATTATGGCTACACCTTC.

The table lists this clonotype with many counts. V is TRBV5-1 and J is TRBJ1-4, with a possible D match to TRBD1 (6 bases). Germline V gene data show CDR1 as SGHRS and CDR2 as YFSETQ. This CDR3 has 17 residues. Trimming took 4 bases from V and 0 from J, leaving 16 bases between them. The chain's CDR3 is CASSHRMGGTTNEKLFF. The CDR3 DNA reads TGCGCCAGCAGCCACCGTATGGGGGGCACAACTAATGAAAAACTGTTTTTT.

This clonotype occurred a few times. This chain connects TRBV29-1 to TRBJ2-7; TRBD1 is a possible D gene (6 bases). The V end lost 6 bases, the J end lost 6 bases, and 12 bases lay between the germline ends. The CDR3 spans 11 residues. CDR1 is SQVTM, CDR2 ANQGSEA, per germline. CDR3 sequence: CSVRQVGEQYF. Here the CDR3 DNA reads TGCAGCGTACGACAGGTCGGCGAGCAGTACTTC.

The sample holds many counts of this clonotype. The chain has TRBV29-1 and TRBJ1-2; no definite D call. The CDR3 totals 15 residues. Germline values: CDR1 SQVTM, CDR2 ANQGSEA. Trimming took off 6 bases at V and 0 bases at J, with 17 bases between the two ends. The CDR3 reads CSVVLLRATNYGYTF. The CDR3 DNA follows: TGCAGCGTGGTCCTTTTGAGAGCTACTAACTATGGCTACACCTTC.

In this sample, this clonotype turned up many times. The chain couples TRBV20-1 to TRBJ2-7; 8 positions match TRBD2. The germline CDR1 and CDR2 sequences are DFQATT and SNEGSKA (reference sequence). The V gene end was trimmed by 5 bases and the J gene end by 4 bases; junction bases not matched to a gene: 10. The CDR3 is made up of 14 amino acids. For the CDR3, the DNA is TGCAGTGCTGAGCCGGCTAGCGGGCAGTACGAGCAGTACTTC. The encoded protein is CSAEPASGQYEQYF.

The sample holds many counts of this clonotype. The chain is built from TRBV6-2 or TRBV6-3 and TRBJ2-3; D may be TRBD2 (6 bases). The CDR3 totals 14 residues. Germline loops: CDR1 MNHEY, CDR2 SVGEGT. V gave up 4 bases and J gave up 4 bases, with 12 bases separating them. The CDR3 DNA is TGTGCCAGCAGTTCTCGACTAGTCGCAGATACGCAGTATTTT. Translated, it gives CASSSRLVADTQYF.

The CDR3 DNA sequence: TGTGCCAGCAGTCCCTGGGAAGCGGGAAACCAAGAGACCCAGTACTTC. It specifies CASSPWEAGNQETQYF. V is TRBV12-3 or TRBV12-4 and J is TRBJ2-5; 7 bases fit TRBD2. The CDR3 spans 16 residues. With 5 bases clipped from V and 0 bases from J, the junction kept 9 bases outside the gene matches.

The chain has TRBV20-1 and TRBJ2-5; 7 nucleotides line up with TRBD2. The V and J ends lost 1 base and 4 bases, in that order; junction bases with no gene match: 9. Germline-derived CDR1 and CDR2 are DFQATT and SNEGSKA (reference sequence). This CDR3 comprises 15 residues. CDR3 loop: CSARGLRGGLETQYF. CDR3 bases: TGCAGTGCTAGAGGACTTAGGGGAGGGCTAGAGACCCAGTACTTC.

This clonotype was observed a handful of times. The J gene is TRBJ2-3, the V gene TRBV10-3, with 8 nucleotides matching TRBD2. V shed 3 bases and J 0 bases; nucleotides not matched to a gene: 2. The CDR3 is 15 residues long. The germline gives CDR1 ENHRY, CDR2 SYGVKD. Here the CDR3 DNA reads TGTGCCATCAGTGATGGGACTAGAAGCACAGATACGCAGTATTTT. Amino acids: CAISDGTRSTDTQYF.

This clonotype was seen repeatedly, ten times or more. V gene TRBV12-3 or TRBV12-4 combines with J gene TRBJ2-7; D is unclear. V was trimmed by 6 bases and J by 7 bases, leaving 16 bases between them. This CDR3 contains 13 residues. For the CDR3, the DNA is TGTGCCAGCAGGTCGCTGGGCGGTTGGGAGCAGTACTTC. This translates into CASRSLGGWEQYF.

Many counts were recorded for this clonotype. V and J are TRBV10-1 and TRBJ2-3; 12 positions match TRBD2. The V gene end was trimmed by 3 bases and the J gene end by 6 bases; junction bases not matched to a gene: 10. CDR3 length: 17 amino acids. The germline V gene has CDR1 WNHNN and CDR2 SYGVQD (reference sequence). The CDR3 DNA reads as TGCGCCAGCAGTGATCCCTCACTAGCGGGAGGATGGGATACGCAGTATTTT. This encodes CASSDPSLAGGWDTQYF.

This clonotype was detected ten times or more. The chain recombines TRBV5-1 with TRBJ1-2; D remains ambiguous. The ends were cut back, 4 bases at V and 3 bases at J, with 13 bases in the middle. The CDR3 has 14 residues. Germline V CDR1 and CDR2: SGHRS, YFSETQ. The CDR3 loop is CASSPLEDYYGYTF. The CDR3 coding sequence is TGCGCCAGCAGCCCCTTAGAAGACTACTATGGCTACACCTTC.

This clonotype was detected ten times or more. The chain has TRBV6-1 and TRBJ2-3; 8 bases fit TRBD2. CDR1 MNHNS and CDR2 SASEGT come from the germline V gene. The CDR3 totals 18 residues. The trim removed 6 bases at V and 4 bases at J, leaving 18 bases unmatched. CDR3 amino acids: CASRPRSGRGGVADTQYF. For the CDR3, the DNA is TGTGCCAGCAGACCTCGCAGCGGGAGAGGGGGTGTGGCAGATACGCAGTATTTT.

Many counts were recorded for this clonotype. The CDR3 bases are TGTGCCATCAGTGAGTTGCCGGGACTGGGATACACAGATACGCAGTATTTT. Amino acids: CAISELPGLGYTDTQYF. The chain links TRBV10-3 to TRBJ2-3; possible D gene TRBD2, 6 bases. V was pared by 1 base and J by 2 bases, with 16 bases between. Germline CDR1 and CDR2: ENHRY and SYGVKD. The CDR3 has 17 residues.

This clonotype has at least ten counts. The chain couples TRBV5-1 to TRBJ2-3; D is undetermined. The CDR3 covers 14 residues. Germline V CDR1 and CDR2: SGHRS, YFSETQ. Trimming left V 0 bases short and J 2 bases short, with 7 bases between. The CDR3 reads CASSLDGNTDTQYF. The CDR3 coding sequence is TGCGCCAGCAGCTTGGATGGTAACACAGATACGCAGTATTTT.